A selection of T cell receptor beta chains follows, all from one sample in a study of cytomegalovirus exposure and HLA in healthy donors. Using immunoSEQ multiplex PCR, the repertoire was profiled, and TCRdb retains in-frame clones only, with some absent. Of about 120,000 clones listed, approximately 76% were seen once; the top ten hold 30%. The sequenced sample consisted of PBMCs. These receptors originate from a man aged 55 to 70 in good health and CMV-seropositive. Both conserved end residues are part of each CDR3. A D gene is named only where the DNA matches it firmly. Size tells how often a clone was seen (once, few, many) or the class of an expanded clone, and some rows leave it out.

d_gene	abundance	len	v_gene	j_gene	CDR3aa	CDR3nt
TRBD1	few	17	TRBV15	TRBJ1-1	CATSSRGQKSLNTEAFF	TGTGCCACCAGCAGCAGGGGACAGAAGAGCTTGAACACTGAAGCTTTCTTT
-	-	14	TRBV7-9	TRBJ2-7	CSSSLNVGQYEQYF	TGTTCCAGCAGCTTAAACGTTGGACAATACGAGCAGTACTTC
-	few	16	TRBV4-1	TRBJ1-5	CASSQDIRRVDQPQHF	TGCGCCAGCAGCCAAGATATCAGGAGGGTGGATCAGCCCCAGCATTTT
-	-	15	TRBV5-1	TRBJ2-7	CASSPGDSRSYEQYF	TGCGCCAGCAGCCCGGGGGACTCACGCTCCTACGAGCAGTACTTC
-	-	14	TRBV15	TRBJ2-3	CATSRPSSTDTQYF	TGTGCCACCAGCAGACCTTCGAGCACAGATACGCAGTATTTT
-	-	13	TRBV18	TRBJ2-7	CASSPAGIREQYF	TGTGCCAGCTCACCAGCGGGGATCCGGGAGCAGTACTTC
TRBD2	once	14	TRBV4-1	TRBJ2-5	CASSLGGAAETQYF	TGCGCCAGCAGCCTCGGGGGGGCGGCAGAGACCCAGTACTTC
-	-	16	TRBV9	TRBJ1-2	CASSVALGGSNYGYTF	TGTGCCAGCAGCGTAGCTCTCGGGGGATCGAACTATGGCTACACCTTC
TRBD1	-	21	TRBV9	TRBJ2-2	CASSSTNRPGQGIRNTGELFF	TGTGCCAGCAGCTCTACAAACCGGCCGGGACAGGGAATAAGGAACACCGGGGAGCTGTTTTTT
-	few	15	TRBV19	TRBJ2-3	CASSHTGKVADTQYF	TGTGCCAGTAGTCATACAGGGAAAGTGGCAGATACGCAGTATTTT
-	once	16	TRBV28	TRBJ2-7	CASRVRTEGRGYEQYF	TGTGCCAGCAGGGTAAGGACAGAGGGTCGGGGCTACGAGCAGTACTTC
TRBD1	-	17	TRBV2	TRBJ2-2	CASSVIGQGAGAGELFF	TGTGCCAGCAGTGTCATAGGACAGGGGGCAGGAGCCGGGGAGCTGTTTTTT
-	-	17	TRBV11-2	TRBJ2-7	CASSPQLQLGHLYEQYF	TGTGCCAGCAGCCCACAATTACAACTGGGACATCTTTACGAGCAGTACTTC
-	-	14	TRBV11-3	TRBJ2-3	CASSLGQATDTQYF	TGTGCCAGCAGCTTAGGTCAGGCCACAGATACGCAGTATTTT
TRBD1	-	13	TRBV30	TRBJ2-5	CAWSGTGVETQYF	TGTGCCTGGAGTGGGACAGGGGTCGAGACCCAGTACTTC
-	-	14	TRBV5-4	TRBJ1-2	CASSVNRRGYGYTF	TGTGCCAGCAGCGTGAACAGGAGAGGATATGGCTACACCTTC
-	-	15	TRBV6-5	TRBJ2-7	CASSYGGPGTYEQYF	TGTGCCAGCAGTTACGGTGGTCCAGGAACCTACGAGCAGTACTTC
-	-	15	TRBV28	TRBJ2-7	CASSLSPPDSYEQYF	TGTGCCAGCAGTTTATCCCCACCGGACAGCTACGAGCAGTACTTC
TRBD2	-	14	TRBV2	TRBJ2-2	CASRGLANTGELFF	TGTGCCAGTCGGGGACTAGCGAACACCGGGGAGCTGTTTTTT
-	-	14	TRBV6-5	TRBJ2-7	CASSPGTGYYEQYF	TGTGCCAGCAGCCCCGGGACTGGTTACTACGAGCAGTACTTC
-	once	14	TRBV5-1	TRBJ2-7	CASRPTAGSYEQYF	TGCGCCAGCAGACCTACGGCGGGCTCCTACGAGCAGTACTTC
TRBD1	-	14	TRBV18	TRBJ1-5	CASSPTGGNQPQHF	TGTGCCAGCTCACCGACAGGGGGGAATCAGCCCCAGCATTTT
TRBD1	-	15	TRBV5-1	TRBJ1-6	CASSADRAHNSPLHF	TGCGCCAGCAGCGCGGACAGGGCACATAATTCACCCCTCCACTTT
-	few	15	TRBV5-4	TRBJ2-7	CASSVGQGSSYEQYF	TGTGCCAGCAGCGTGGGACAAGGGAGCTCCTACGAGCAGTACTTC
TRBD2	few	15	TRBV9	TRBJ2-1	CASSVSATGGNEQFF	TGTGCCAGCAGCGTATCTGCGACGGGGGGGAATGAGCAGTTCTTC
TRBD2	-	16	TRBV11-2	TRBJ2-7	CASRKLAGASSYEQYF	TGTGCCAGCAGAAAACTAGCGGGGGCGAGCTCCTACGAGCAGTACTTC
-	few	14	TRBV11-2	TRBJ1-6	CASSLSGGNSPLHF	TGTGCCAGCAGCTTATCCGGGGGTAATTCACCCCTCCACTTT
TRBD1	-	17	TRBV6-1	TRBJ2-5	CASSEGDRIWSRETQYF	TGTGCCAGCAGTGAAGGGGACAGAATTTGGTCTAGGGAGACCCAGTACTTC
-	-	14	TRBV12-5	TRBJ1-1	CASGSPLVNTEAFF	TGTGCTAGTGGTTCACCACTGGTTAACACTGAAGCTTTCTTT
-	-	15	TRBV5-5	TRBJ1-1	CASSFGHAVNTEAFF	TGTGCCAGCAGCTTCGGACACGCTGTTAACACTGAAGCTTTCTTT
TRBD1	-	15	TRBV10-3	TRBJ1-3	CAISESGQGGNTIYF	TGTGCCATCAGTGAGTCCGGACAGGGAGGAAACACCATATATTTT
TRBD2	-	16	TRBV4-1	TRBJ2-1	CASSHFGSSGSNEQFF	TGCGCCAGCAGCCACTTCGGGTCTAGCGGGAGTAATGAGCAGTTCTTC
TRBD1	-	17	TRBV5-1	TRBJ1-1	CASSLGQGEGANTEAFF	TGCGCCAGCAGCTTGGGACAGGGGGAAGGAGCAAACACTGAAGCTTTCTTT
TRBD2	-	13	TRBV5-1	TRBJ2-5	CASSTSGGETQYF	TGCGCCAGCAGTACTAGCGGGGGAGAGACCCAGTACTTC
TRBD1	-	15	TRBV19	TRBJ2-3	CASRGDRVSTDTQYF	TGTGCCAGTAGGGGAGACAGGGTTAGCACAGATACGCAGTATTTT
-	-	16	TRBV9	TRBJ2-6	CASSASKGAGANVLTF	TGTGCCAGCAGCGCTAGTAAAGGTGCTGGGGCCAACGTCCTGACTTTC
-	-	14	TRBV5-1	TRBJ1-4	CASSTGTLQEKLFF	TGCGCCAGCAGCACAGGGACGCTTCAGGAAAAACTGTTTTTT
-	-	15	TRBV6-5	TRBJ1-2	CASSYVAGRRDGYTF	TGTGCCAGCAGTTACGTGGCAGGGAGGAGGGATGGCTACACCTTC
TRBD1	once	14	TRBV6-1	TRBJ1-5	CASSGTGNYEPQHF	TGTGCCAGCAGTGGGACAGGGAATTATGAGCCCCAGCATTTT
-	-	14	TRBV6-1	TRBJ1-5	CASTDWGGNQPQHF	TGTGCCAGCACTGACTGGGGGGGTAATCAGCCCCAGCATTTT
TRBD1	-	14	TRBV5-1	TRBJ1-1	CASSPGTGSTEAFF	TGCGCCAGCAGCCCTGGGACAGGGAGCACTGAAGCTTTCTTT
-	-	15	TRBV6-1	TRBJ1-5	CASRDPGGDHQPQHF	TGTGCCAGCAGGGACCCCGGGGGTGATCATCAGCCCCAGCATTTT